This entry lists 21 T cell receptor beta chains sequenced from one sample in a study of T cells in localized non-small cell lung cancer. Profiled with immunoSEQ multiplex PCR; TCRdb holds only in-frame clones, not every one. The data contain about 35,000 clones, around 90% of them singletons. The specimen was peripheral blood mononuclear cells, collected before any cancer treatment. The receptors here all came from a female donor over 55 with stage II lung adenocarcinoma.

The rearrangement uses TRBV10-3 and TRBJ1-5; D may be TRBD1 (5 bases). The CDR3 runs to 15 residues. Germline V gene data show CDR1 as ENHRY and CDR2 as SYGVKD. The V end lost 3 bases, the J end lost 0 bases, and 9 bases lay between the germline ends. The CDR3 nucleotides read TGTGCCATCAGTGAAGGAGGGGATAGCAATCAGCCCCAGCATTTT. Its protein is CAISEGGDSNQPQHF.

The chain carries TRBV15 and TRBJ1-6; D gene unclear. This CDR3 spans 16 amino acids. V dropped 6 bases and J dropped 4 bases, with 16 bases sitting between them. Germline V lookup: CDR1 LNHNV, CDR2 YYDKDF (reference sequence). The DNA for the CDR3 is TGTGCCACCAGTCGCCTGATCTCCGCTTATAATTCACCCCTCCACTTT. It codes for CATSRLISAYNSPLHF.

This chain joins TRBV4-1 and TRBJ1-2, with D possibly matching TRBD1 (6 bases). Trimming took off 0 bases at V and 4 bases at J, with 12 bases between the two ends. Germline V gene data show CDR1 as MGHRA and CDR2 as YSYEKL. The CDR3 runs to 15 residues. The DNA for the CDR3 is TGCGCCAGCAGCCAAGATAACAGGGCCGGCTATGGCTACACCTTC. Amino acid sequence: CASSQDNRAGYGYTF.

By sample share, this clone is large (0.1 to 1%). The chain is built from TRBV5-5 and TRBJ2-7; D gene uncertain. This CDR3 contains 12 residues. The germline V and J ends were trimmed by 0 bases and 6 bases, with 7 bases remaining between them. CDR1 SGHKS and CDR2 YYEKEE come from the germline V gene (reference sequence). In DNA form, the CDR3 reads TGTGCCAGCAGCTTGGTGGGTCCCGAGCAGTACTTC. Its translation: CASSLVGPEQYF.

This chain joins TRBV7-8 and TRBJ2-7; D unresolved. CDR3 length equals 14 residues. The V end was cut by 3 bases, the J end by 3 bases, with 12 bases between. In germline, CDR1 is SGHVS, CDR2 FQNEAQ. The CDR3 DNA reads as TGTGCCAGCAGCTTTCAGGACGGCAGCTACGAGCAGTACTTC. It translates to CASSFQDGSYEQYF.

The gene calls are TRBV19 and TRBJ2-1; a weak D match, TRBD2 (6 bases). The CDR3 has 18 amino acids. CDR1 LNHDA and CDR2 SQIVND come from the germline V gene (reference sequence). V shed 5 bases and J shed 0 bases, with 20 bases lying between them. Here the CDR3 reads CASSAFGRSGGSYNEQFF. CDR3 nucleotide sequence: TGTGCCAGTAGTGCGTTCGGACGGTCCGGGGGCTCCTACAATGAGCAGTTCTTC.

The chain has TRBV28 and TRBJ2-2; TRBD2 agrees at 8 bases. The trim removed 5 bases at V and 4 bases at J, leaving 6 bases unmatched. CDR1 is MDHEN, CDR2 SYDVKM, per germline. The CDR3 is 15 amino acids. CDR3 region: CASSGGTRITGELFF. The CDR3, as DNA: TGTGCCAGCAGTGGGGGGACTAGGATCACCGGGGAGCTGTTTTTT.

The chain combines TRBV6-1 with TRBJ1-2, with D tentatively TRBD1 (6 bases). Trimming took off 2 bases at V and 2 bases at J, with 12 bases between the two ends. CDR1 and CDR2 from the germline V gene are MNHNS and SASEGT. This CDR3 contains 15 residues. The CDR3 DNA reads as TGTGCCAGCAGTGAATTTACAGGGCCCAACTATGGCTACACCTTC. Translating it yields CASSEFTGPNYGYTF.

The CDR3 loop is CASSSSGGIAYEQYF. The CDR3, as DNA: TGTGCCAGCAGTTCTTCCGGGGGTATAGCCTACGAGCAGTACTTC. The chain is built from TRBV9 and TRBJ2-7; D is possibly TRBD2 (6 bases). The ends were cut back, 5 bases at V and 2 bases at J, with 17 bases in the middle. Germline V CDR1 and CDR2: SGDLS, YYNGEE. The CDR3 is made up of 15 amino acids.

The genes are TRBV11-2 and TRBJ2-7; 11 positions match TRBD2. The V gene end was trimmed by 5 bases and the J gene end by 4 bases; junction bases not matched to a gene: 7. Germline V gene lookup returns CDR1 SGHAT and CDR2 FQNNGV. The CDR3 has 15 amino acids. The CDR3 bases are TGTGCCAGCAGCCCCACTAGCGGGAGTGATTACGAGCAGTACTTC. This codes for CASSPTSGSDYEQYF.

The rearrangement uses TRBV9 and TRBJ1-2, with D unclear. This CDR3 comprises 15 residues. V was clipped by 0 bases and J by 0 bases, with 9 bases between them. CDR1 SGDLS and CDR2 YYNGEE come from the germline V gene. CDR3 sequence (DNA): TGTGCCAGCAGCGTAGGGGAAGGAACTAACTATGGCTACACCTTC. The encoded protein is CASSVGEGTNYGYTF.

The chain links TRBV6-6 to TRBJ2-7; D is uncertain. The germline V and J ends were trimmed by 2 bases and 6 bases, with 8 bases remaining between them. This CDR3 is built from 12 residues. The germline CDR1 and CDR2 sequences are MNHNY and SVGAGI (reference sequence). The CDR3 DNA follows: TGTGCCAGCAGTTACGGGGTGGGCGAGCAGTACTTC. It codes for CASSYGVGEQYF.

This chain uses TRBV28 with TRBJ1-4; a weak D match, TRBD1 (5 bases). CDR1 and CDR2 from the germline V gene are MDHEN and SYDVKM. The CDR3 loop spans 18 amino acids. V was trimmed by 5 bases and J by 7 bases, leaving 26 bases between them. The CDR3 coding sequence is TGTGCCAGCAGTCTATCAGGGCGAGGTATGCAGCTCTCTGAAAAACTGTTTTTT. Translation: CASSLSGRGMQLSEKLFF.

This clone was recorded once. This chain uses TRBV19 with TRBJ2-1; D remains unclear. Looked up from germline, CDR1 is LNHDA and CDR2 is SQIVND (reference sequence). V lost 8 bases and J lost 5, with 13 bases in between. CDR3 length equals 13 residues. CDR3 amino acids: CASAPGRNNEQFF. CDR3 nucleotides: TGTGCCAGTGCTCCCGGACGAAACAATGAGCAGTTCTTC.

CDR3 residues: CSAYSGTEAFF. In DNA, the CDR3 is TGCAGTGCTTACTCCGGGACAGAAGCTTTCTTT. The chain has TRBV20-1 and TRBJ1-1, with D possibly being TRBD1 (6 bases). CDR3 length: 11 amino acids. Trimming shortened V by 5 bases and J by 8 bases, and 12 bases separated the two germline ends. From germline, CDR1 is DFQATT and CDR2 SNEGSKA (reference sequence).

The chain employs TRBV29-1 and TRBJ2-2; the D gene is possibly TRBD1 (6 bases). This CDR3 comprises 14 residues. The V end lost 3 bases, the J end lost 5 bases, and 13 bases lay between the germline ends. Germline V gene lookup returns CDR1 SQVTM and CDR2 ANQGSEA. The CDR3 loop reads CSVDLGARTGELFF. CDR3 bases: TGCAGCGTTGATCTGGGGGCGCGGACCGGGGAGCTGTTTTTT.

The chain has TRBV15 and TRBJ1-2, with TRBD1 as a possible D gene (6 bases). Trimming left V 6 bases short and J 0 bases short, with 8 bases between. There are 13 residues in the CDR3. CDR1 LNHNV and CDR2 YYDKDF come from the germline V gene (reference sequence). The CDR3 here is CATRGASNYGYTF. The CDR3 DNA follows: TGTGCCACCAGGGGGGCATCTAACTATGGCTACACCTTC.

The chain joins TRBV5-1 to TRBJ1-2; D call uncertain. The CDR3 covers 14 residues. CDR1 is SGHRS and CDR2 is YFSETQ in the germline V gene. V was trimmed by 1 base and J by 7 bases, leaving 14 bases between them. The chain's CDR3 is CASSLTRTAFGYTF. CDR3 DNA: TGCGCCAGCAGCTTGACAAGGACGGCCTTTGGCTACACCTTC.

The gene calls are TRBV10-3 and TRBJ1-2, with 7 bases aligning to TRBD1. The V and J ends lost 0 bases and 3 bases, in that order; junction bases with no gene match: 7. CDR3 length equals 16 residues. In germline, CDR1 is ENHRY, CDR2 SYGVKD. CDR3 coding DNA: TGTGCCATCAGTGAGTCGGGACAGCTCCCCCACTATGGCTACACCTTC. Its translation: CAISESGQLPHYGYTF.

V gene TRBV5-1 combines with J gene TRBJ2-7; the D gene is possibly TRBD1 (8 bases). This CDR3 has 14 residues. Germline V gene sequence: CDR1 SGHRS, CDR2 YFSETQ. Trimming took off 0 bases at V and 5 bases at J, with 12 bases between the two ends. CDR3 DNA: TGCGCCAGCAGCTTGGACAGGGGGAGGGACGAGCAGTACTTC. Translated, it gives CASSLDRGRDEQYF.

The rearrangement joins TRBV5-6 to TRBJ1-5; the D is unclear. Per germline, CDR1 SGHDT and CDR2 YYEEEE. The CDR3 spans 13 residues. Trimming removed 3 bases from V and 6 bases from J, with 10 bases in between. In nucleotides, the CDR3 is TGTGCCAGCAGCTCACAGAGACTTCAGCCCCAGCATTTT. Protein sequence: CASSSQRLQPQHF.